The 14 T cell receptor beta chains below were found in one sample sequenced in a study of blood T cell repertoires in COVID-19. Clones were read by immunoSEQ multiplex PCR, and TCRdb kept only the in-frame ones, dropping some. Of more than 100,000 clones listed, approximately 80% are singletons. Sequenced input: peripheral blood. The receptors originated from a woman aged 80 or older with acute or convalescent COVID-19.

V and J are TRBV30 and TRBJ2-1; 10 nucleotides line up with TRBD2. The V gene end was trimmed by 2 bases and the J gene end by 4 bases; junction bases not matched to a gene: 2. This CDR3 comprises 14 residues. CDR1 is GTSNPN and CDR2 is SVGIG in the germline V gene (reference sequence). CDR3 in amino acids: CAWSKRGGYNEQFF. The CDR3 bases are TGTGCCTGGAGTAAGCGGGGGGGTTACAATGAGCAGTTCTTC.

Concerning this clone itself: Other DNA sequences of this sample code for an identical CDR3. The rearrangement uses TRBV18 and TRBJ1-4, with TRBD1 as a possible D gene (6 bases). The CDR3 consists of 16 residues. Germline CDR1 reads KGHSH; CDR2 reads LQKENI. The V end was cut by 6 bases, the J end by 0 bases, with 14 bases between. CDR3 loop: CASSLTGPATNEKLFF. The CDR3 DNA reads as TGTGCCAGCTCCCTTACAGGGCCCGCAACTAATGAAAAACTGTTTTTT.

The chain uses TRBV27 and TRBJ1-1; possible D gene TRBD1, 6 bases. Germline CDR1 MNHEY, CDR2 SMNVEV (reference sequence). The CDR3 consists of 14 residues. V lost 8 bases and J lost 5, with 18 bases in between. CDR3 loop: CASSPGGIGTEAFF. The CDR3 DNA follows: TGTGCCAGCTCCCCGGGGGGCATTGGAACTGAAGCTTTCTTT.

The gene calls are TRBV6-5 and TRBJ1-4, with D perhaps matching TRBD1 (6 bases). Germline CDR1 is MNHEY and CDR2 is SVGAGI. Trimming pared 6 bases from V and 8 bases from J, leaving 16 bases between. CDR3 length: 14 amino acids. CDR3 amino acids: CASSRGRGGEKLFF. CDR3 sequence (DNA): TGTGCCAGCAGCCGGGGGCGGGGGGGAGAAAAACTGTTTTTT.

This clone was recorded only once. For the CDR3, the DNA is TGTGCCAGCAGCTTGGTTAGTGGTAGAGGCAATGAGCAGTTCTTC. It specifies CASSLVSGRGNEQFF. The chain uses TRBV11-2 and TRBJ2-1; D is unresolved. The CDR3 totals 15 residues. CDR1 and CDR2 from the germline V gene are SGHAT and FQNNGV. V was clipped by 3 bases and J by 6 bases, with 15 bases between them.

The rearrangement links TRBV19 to TRBJ2-1; D ambiguous. The V end lost 5 bases, the J end lost 9 bases, and 20 bases lay between the germline ends. The CDR3 runs 15 residues. The germline gives CDR1 LNHDA, CDR2 SQIVND (reference sequence). The CDR3 DNA sequence: TGTGCCAGTAGTCTCGCAGGTCCCCGTCACAGTGAGCAGTTCTTC. The encoded protein is CASSLAGPRHSEQFF.

The CDR3 here is CASSAAEGYEQYF. CDR3 nucleotide sequence: TGTGCCAGCAGCGCTGCTGAGGGCTACGAGCAGTACTTC. The rearrangement joins TRBV9 to TRBJ2-7, with a possible D match to TRBD2 (5 bases). With 3 bases removed from V and 3 bases from J, the gap between germline ends came to 10 bases. Germline V gives CDR1 SGDLS, CDR2 YYNGEE. CDR3 length: 13 amino acids.

The V call is TRBV5-1, the J call TRBJ1-1, with 7 nucleotides matching TRBD1. J was trimmed by 3 bases and V by 4 bases; bases with no gene match: 6. Germline V gene lookup returns CDR1 SGHRS and CDR2 YFSETQ. The CDR3 has 14 amino acids. CDR3 region: CASSPTGSDTEAFF. In nucleotides, the CDR3 is TGCGCCAGCAGCCCGACAGGGTCGGACACTGAAGCTTTCTTT.

The chain employs TRBV7-9 and TRBJ1-2; D uncertain. Germline V gene sequence: CDR1 SEHNR, CDR2 FQNEAQ (reference sequence). V lost 5 bases and J 1 base, leaving 8 bases between the germline ends. CDR3 length equals 13 residues. The CDR3: CASSPGNNYGYTF. CDR3 bases: TGTGCCAGCAGCCCCGGGAATAACTATGGCTACACCTTC.

This clone was found once. V and J are TRBV3-1 (or the pseudogene TRBV3-2) and TRBJ2-1, with 9 bases matching TRBD2. Germline values: CDR1 LGHDT, CDR2 YNNKEL (reference sequence). V gave up 1 base and J gave up 4 bases; unmatched junction bases: 2. The CDR3 is 15 amino acids. CDR3 DNA sequence: TGTGCCAGCAGCCAAGGAGCGGGGGGATACAATGAGCAGTTCTTC. It codes for CASSQGAGGYNEQFF.

The chain uses TRBV11-3 and TRBJ2-1, with 8 bases aligning to TRBD2. Germline CDR1 is SGHNT and CDR2 is YENEEA. The CDR3 contains 15 residues. Unmatched junction bases numbered 13, after V lost 8 bases and J lost 7 bases. The CDR3 is CASSGDGGAWNEQFF. The CDR3 DNA follows: TGTGCCAGCTCCGGGGACGGGGGGGCTTGGAATGAGCAGTTCTTC.

The CDR3 reads CASSVELTSGGASGANVLTF. CDR3 in DNA: TGTGCCAGCAGCGTAGAGTTAACTAGCGGGGGGGCCTCTGGGGCCAACGTCCTGACTTTC. The V gene is TRBV9, the J gene TRBJ2-6; 13 positions match TRBD2. Germline CDR1 is SGDLS and CDR2 is YYNGEE. V trimming: 0 bases; J trimming: 0 bases; junction bases outside the gene matches: 6. The CDR3 runs 20 residues.

The chain has TRBV7-2 and TRBJ1-2, with unresolved D. V was shortened by 5 bases and J by 1 base, with 8 bases between the two germline ends. The CDR3 extends over 13 amino acids. CDR1 SGHTA and CDR2 FQGNSA come from the germline V gene. CDR3 region: CASSLRFNYGYTF. As DNA, the CDR3 is TGTGCCAGCAGCCTGAGGTTTAACTATGGCTACACCTTC.

V is TRBV4-2 and J is TRBJ2-3, with 7 bases fitting TRBD2. The CDR3 covers 16 residues. The germline V gene encodes CDR1 LGHNA and CDR2 YNFKEQ. The V and J ends lost 1 base and 1 base, in that order; junction bases with no gene match: 5. This CDR3 is CASSQGASGRTDTQYF. For the CDR3, the DNA is TGTGCCAGCAGCCAAGGGGCTAGCGGTCGCACAGATACGCAGTATTTT.